This TCR beta chain was profiled in a study of identical twins. CDR1 is MNHNS and CDR2 is SASEGT in the germline V gene. V gave up 6 bases and J gave up 10 bases, with 15 bases separating them. This CDR3 region has 13 residues. TCRdb fed the 5' RACE reads into MiXCR, producing one record per CDR3 protein. The sample holds under 900,000 distinct CDR3 sequences; about 12% are singletons and the top ten take around 1.5%. This clonotype was seen more than once but under ten times. A further study also used this sample, focusing on yellow fever vaccine responses in identical twins.

The rearrangement joins TRBV6-1 to TRBJ2-2, with a possible D match to TRBD2 (5 bases). The TCR comes from a woman under 30 in good health. Sequencing was carried out using PBMCs. CDR3 DNA sequence: TGTGCCAGCAGGCGGAGGTCCCGCGAGGAGCTGTTTTTT. Translation: CASRRRSREELFF.